This TCR beta chain was identified during a study of blood T cell repertoires in COVID-19. Original processing methods: Cell counts per sample came from amplifying reference gene primers. Produced via immunoSEQ multiplex PCR; TCRdb's table is partial and in-frame only. The DNA gave D and trimming, while V, J and clone size come from that table. The table shows some 260,000 clones, with under 90% occurring only once. Researchers sorted participants into cohorts using their self-reported clinical history. After removal of 0 bases from V and 0 bases from J, the junction contained 13 bases not matched to a gene. Germline V gene data show CDR1 as MGHRA and CDR2 as YSYEKL. The CDR3 totals 20 residues.

The V gene is TRBV4-1, the J gene TRBJ1-3, with TRBD1 identical over 8 bases. Sequences were obtained from PBMCs or T cells enriched from blood (not recorded which). The clonotype was recovered from a man between 25 and 39 years old with acute COVID-19. CDR3 nucleotide sequence: TGCGCCAGCAGCCAAGATTGGGCAGGGGGCGCCGACAGCTCTGGAAACACCATATATTTT. Its translation: CASSQDWAGGADSSGNTIYF.